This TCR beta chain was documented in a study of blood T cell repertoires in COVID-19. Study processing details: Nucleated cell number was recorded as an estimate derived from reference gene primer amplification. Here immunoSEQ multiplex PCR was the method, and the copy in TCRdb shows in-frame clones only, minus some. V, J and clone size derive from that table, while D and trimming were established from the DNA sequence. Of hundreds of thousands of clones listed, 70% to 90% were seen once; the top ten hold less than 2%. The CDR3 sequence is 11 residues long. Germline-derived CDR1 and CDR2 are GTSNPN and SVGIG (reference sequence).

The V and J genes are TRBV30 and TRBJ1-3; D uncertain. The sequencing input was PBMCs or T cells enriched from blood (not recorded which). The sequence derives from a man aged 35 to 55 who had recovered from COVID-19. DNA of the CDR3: TGTGTCTGTAACTCTGGAAACACCATATATTTT. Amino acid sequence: CVCNSGNTIYF.